These 2 T cell receptor beta chains were sequenced from one sample in a study of Ad26.COV2.S vaccination and SARS-CoV-2 variants. This sample's treatment: roughly 20 received Ad26.COV2.S at low or high dose, single or two shots; roughly 5 received placebo; per-sample allocation not given. At day 63 after the first vaccine or placebo injection, samples were drawn. Clones were read by immunoSEQ multiplex PCR, and TCRdb kept only the in-frame ones, dropping some. This table has about 400,000 clones, about 91% appearing once. Sequencing was performed on peripheral blood, taken in a trial of Ad26.COV2.S vaccine versus placebo. The receptor source for this set is a person between 18 and 65 years old who received the Ad26.COV2.S COVID-19 vaccine or a placebo.

The chain carries TRBV15 and TRBJ1-1; D not certain. The V and J ends lost 1 base and 8 bases respectively, with 14 bases between them. In germline, CDR1 is LNHNV, CDR2 YYDKDF (reference sequence). The CDR3 spans 14 residues. The CDR3 DNA reads TGTGCCACCAGCAGAGCGACGACGGAACCCGAAGCTTTCTTT. Its translation: CATSRATTEPEAFF.

The gene calls are TRBV6-1 and TRBJ2-7; D is unresolved. The CDR3 length is 14 residues. V lost 0 bases and J lost 3, with 9 bases in between. CDR1 is MNHNS, CDR2 SASEGT, per germline. The CDR3 region has the DNA TGTGCCAGCAGTGAAGCGGGAAACAGCTACGAGCAGTACTTC. Protein product: CASSEAGNSYEQYF.